This T cell receptor beta chain was profiled in a study of blood T cell repertoires in COVID-19. Profiling relied on immunoSEQ multiplex PCR, and the TCRdb table lists in-frame clones only, not all of them. The sample lists a few hundred thousand clones; 90% were seen once. Participant-reported clinical history was the basis for cohort assignment. V lost 0 bases to trimming and J lost 3 bases; unmatched junction nucleotides: 8. Germline-derived CDR1 and CDR2 are SQVTM and ANQGSEA. The CDR3 sequence is 16 residues long. The chain uses TRBV29-1 and TRBJ1-2; 9 bases agree with TRBD1. Sequences were obtained from PBMCs or T cells enriched from blood (not recorded which). This TCR derives from a man under 40 who had recovered from COVID-19. The DNA of the CDR3 is TGCAGCGTTGAAGATCGACAGGGGGTTTCCGACTATGGCTACACCTTC. Translated: CSVEDRQGVSDYGYTF.